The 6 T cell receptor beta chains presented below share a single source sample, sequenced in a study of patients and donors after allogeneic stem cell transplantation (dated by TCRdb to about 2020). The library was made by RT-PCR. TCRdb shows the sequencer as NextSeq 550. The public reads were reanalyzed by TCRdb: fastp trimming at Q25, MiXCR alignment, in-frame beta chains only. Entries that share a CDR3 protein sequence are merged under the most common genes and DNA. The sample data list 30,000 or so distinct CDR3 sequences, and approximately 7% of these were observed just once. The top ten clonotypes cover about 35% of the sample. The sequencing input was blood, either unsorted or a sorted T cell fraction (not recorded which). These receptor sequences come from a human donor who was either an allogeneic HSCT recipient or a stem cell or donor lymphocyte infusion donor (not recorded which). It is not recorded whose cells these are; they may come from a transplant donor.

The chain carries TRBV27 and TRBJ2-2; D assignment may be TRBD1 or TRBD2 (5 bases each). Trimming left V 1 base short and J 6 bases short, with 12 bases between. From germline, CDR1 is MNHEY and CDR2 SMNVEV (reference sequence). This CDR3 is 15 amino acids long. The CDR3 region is CASSLWGPTPGELFF. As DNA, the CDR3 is TGTGCCAGCAGTTTATGGGGACCCACGCCCGGGGAGCTGTTTTTT.

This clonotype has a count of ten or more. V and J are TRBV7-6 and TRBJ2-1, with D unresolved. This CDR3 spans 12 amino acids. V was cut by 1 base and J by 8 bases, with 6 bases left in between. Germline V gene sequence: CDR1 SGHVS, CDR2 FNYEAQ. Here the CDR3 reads CASSLGTDEQFF. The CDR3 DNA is TGTGCCAGCAGCTTAGGAACCGATGAGCAGTTCTTC.

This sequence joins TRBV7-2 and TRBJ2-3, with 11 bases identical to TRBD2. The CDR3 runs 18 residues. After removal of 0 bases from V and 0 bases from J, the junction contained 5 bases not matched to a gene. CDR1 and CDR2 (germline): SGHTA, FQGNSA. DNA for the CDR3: TGTGCCAGCAGCTTAGCGGGGACTAGCGGTACTAGCACAGATACGCAGTATTTT. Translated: CASSLAGTSGTSTDTQYF.

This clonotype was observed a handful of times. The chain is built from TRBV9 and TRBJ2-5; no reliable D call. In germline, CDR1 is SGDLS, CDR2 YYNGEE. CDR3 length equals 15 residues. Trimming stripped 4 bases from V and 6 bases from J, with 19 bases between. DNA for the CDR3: TGTGCCAGCAGCCCTCTTCTGGGAAATCAACAGACCCAGTACTTC. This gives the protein CASSPLLGNQQTQYF.

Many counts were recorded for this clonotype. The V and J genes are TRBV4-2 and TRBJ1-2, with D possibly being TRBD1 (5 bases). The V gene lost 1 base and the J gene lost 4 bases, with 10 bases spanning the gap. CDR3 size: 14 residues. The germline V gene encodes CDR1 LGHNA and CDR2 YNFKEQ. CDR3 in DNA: TGTGCCAGCAGCCAAGGGCAGGGATCCTATGGCTACACCTTC. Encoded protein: CASSQGQGSYGYTF.

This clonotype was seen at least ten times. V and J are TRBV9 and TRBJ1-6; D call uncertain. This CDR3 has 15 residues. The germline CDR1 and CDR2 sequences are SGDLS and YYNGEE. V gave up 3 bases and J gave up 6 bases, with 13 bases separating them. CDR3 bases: TGTGCCAGCAGCGGAGGAGACGCTCGTAATTCACCCCTCCACTTT. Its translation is CASSGGDARNSPLHF.